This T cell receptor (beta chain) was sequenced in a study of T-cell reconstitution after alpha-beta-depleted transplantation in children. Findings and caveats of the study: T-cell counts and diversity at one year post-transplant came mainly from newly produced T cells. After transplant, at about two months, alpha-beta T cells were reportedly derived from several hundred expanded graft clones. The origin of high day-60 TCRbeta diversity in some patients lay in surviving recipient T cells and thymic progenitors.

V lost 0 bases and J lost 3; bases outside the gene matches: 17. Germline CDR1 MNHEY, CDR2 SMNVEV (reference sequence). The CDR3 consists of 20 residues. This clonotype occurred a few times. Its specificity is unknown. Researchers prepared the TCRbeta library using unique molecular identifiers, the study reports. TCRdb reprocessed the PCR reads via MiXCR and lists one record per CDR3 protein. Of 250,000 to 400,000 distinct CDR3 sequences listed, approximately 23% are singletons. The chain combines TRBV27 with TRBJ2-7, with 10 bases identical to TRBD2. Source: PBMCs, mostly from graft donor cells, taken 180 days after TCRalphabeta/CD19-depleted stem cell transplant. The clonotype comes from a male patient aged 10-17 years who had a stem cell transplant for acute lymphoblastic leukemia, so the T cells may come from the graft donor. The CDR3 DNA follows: TGTGCCAGCAGTTTATCTAGGAAGGTCCGGGCTAGCGGGAGTCTCTACGAGCAGTACTTC. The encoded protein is CASSLSRKVRASGSLYEQYF.